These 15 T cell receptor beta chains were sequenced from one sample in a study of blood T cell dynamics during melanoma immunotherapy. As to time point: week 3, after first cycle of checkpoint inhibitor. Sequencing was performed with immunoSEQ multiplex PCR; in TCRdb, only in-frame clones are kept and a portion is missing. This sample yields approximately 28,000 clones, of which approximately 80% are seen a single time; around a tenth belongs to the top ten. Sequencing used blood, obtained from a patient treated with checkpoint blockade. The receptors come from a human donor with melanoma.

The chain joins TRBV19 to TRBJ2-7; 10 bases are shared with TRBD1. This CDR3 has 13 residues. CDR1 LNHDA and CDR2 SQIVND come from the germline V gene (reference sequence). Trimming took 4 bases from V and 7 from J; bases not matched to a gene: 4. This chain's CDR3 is CASSTDRGREQYF. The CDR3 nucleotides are TGTGCCAGTAGTACCGACAGGGGGCGTGAGCAGTACTTC.

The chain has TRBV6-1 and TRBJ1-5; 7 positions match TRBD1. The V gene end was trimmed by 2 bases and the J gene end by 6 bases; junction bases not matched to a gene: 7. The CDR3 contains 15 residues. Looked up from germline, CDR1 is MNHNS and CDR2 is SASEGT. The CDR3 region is CASSENDRVGQPQHF. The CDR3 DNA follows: TGTGCCAGCAGTGAAAACGACAGGGTGGGTCAGCCCCAGCATTTT.

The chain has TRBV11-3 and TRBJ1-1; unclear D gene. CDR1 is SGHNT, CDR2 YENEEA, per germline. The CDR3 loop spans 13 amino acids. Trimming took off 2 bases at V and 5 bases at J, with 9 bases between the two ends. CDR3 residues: CASSLMVGTEAFF. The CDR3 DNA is TGTGCCAGCAGCTTAATGGTTGGGACTGAAGCTTTCTTT.

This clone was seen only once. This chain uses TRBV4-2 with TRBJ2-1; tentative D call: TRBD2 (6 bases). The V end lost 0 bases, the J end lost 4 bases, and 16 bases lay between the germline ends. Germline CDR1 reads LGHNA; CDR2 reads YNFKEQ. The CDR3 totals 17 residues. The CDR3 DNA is TGTGCCAGCAGCCAAGAGACGGCGGGGTTTACTTACAATGAGCAGTTCTTC. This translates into CASSQETAGFTYNEQFF.

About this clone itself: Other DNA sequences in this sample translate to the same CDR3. CDR3 coding DNA: TGTGCCAGCAGCGTACGGGGAAGCACAGATACGCAGTATTTT. Amino acids: CASSVRGSTDTQYF. The chain is built from TRBV9 and TRBJ2-3; weak D call: TRBD2 (5 bases). Germline CDR1 SGDLS, CDR2 YYNGEE. V gave up 1 base and J gave up 0 bases, with 6 bases separating them. This CDR3 contains 14 residues.

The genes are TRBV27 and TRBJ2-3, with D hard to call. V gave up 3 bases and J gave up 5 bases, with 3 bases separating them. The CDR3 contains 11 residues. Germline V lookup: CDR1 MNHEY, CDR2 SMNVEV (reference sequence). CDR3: CASSLKDTQYF. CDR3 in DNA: TGTGCCAGCAGTTTGAAAGATACGCAGTATTTT.

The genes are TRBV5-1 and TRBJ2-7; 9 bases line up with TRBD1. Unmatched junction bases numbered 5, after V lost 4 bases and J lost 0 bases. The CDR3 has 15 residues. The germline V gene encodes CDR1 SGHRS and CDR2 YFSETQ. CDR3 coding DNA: TGCGCCAGCAGCGGCGGACAGGGGAGCTCCTACGAGCAGTACTTC. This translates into CASSGGQGSSYEQYF.

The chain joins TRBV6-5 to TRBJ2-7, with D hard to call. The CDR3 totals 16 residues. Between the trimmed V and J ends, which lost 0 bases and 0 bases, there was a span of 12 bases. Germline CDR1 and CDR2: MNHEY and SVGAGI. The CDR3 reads CASSYSQWQDSYEQYF. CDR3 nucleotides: TGTGCCAGCAGTTACTCCCAATGGCAGGACTCCTACGAGCAGTACTTC.

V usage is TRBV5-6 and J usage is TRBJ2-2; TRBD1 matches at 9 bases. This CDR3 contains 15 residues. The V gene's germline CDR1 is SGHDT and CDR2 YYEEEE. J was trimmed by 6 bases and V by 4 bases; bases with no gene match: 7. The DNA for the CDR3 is TGTGCCAGCAGCCAGGGACAGGGTATCTCCGGGGAGCTGTTTTTT. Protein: CASSQGQGISGELFF.

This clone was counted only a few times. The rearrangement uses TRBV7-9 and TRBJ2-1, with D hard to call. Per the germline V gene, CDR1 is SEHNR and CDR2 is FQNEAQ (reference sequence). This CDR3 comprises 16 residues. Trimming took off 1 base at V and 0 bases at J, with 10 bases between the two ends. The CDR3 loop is CASSLEATSSYNEQFF. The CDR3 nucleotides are TGTGCCAGCAGCTTAGAAGCAACGAGCTCCTACAATGAGCAGTTCTTC.

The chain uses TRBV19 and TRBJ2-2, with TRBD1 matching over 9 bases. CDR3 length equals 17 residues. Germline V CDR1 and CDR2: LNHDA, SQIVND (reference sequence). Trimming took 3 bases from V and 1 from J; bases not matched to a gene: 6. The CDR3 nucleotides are TGTGCCAGTAGTATCGGACTGGGACAGGGGAACACCGGGGAGCTGTTTTTT. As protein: CASSIGLGQGNTGELFF.

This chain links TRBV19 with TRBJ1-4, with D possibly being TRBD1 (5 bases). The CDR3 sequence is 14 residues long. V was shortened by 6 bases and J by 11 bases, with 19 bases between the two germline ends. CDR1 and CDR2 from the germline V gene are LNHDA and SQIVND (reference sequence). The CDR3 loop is CASRLTVAEGKLFF. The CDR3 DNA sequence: TGTGCCAGTAGACTCACAGTCGCCGAGGGGAAACTGTTTTTT. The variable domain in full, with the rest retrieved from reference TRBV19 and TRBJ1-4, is DGGITQSPKYLFRKEGQNVTLSCEQNLNHDAMYWYRQDPGQGLRLIYYSQIVNDFQKGDIAEGYSVSREKKESFPLTVTSAQKNPTAFYLCASRLTVAEGKLFFGSGTQLSVL.

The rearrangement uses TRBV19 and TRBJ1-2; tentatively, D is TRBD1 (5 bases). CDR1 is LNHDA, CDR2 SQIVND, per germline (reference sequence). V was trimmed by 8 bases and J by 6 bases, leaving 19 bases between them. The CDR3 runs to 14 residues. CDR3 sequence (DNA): TGTGCCAGTCGACTTACGGGGGACCCAGATGGCTACACCTTC. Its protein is CASRLTGDPDGYTF.

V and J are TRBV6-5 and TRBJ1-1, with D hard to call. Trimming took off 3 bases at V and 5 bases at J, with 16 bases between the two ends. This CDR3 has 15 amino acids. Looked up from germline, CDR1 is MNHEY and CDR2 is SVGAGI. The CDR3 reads CASSYSLPRGTEAFF. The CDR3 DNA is TGTGCCAGCAGTTATTCTCTACCGCGCGGGACTGAAGCTTTCTTT.

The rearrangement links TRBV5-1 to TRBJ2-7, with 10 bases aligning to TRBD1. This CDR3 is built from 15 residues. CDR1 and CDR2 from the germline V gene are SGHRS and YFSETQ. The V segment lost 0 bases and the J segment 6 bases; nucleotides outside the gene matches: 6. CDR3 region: CASSLAGDRGGEQYF. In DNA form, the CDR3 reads TGCGCCAGCAGCTTGGCCGGGGACAGGGGCGGCGAGCAGTACTTC.